The text below deals with one T cell receptor beta chain. Other DNA sequences in the same sample also yield this CDR3. CDR1 MGHRA and CDR2 YSYEKL come from the germline V gene. The CDR3 consists of 14 residues. V was clipped by 4 bases and J by 4 bases; unmatched bases: 7. The sample is drawn from a study of shared clonotypes between healthy human individuals. Several immunoSEQ 96-well plates shared each subset's DNA, each plate a replicate. Clones were read by immunoSEQ multiplex PCR, and TCRdb kept only the in-frame ones, dropping some. Among fewer than 850,000 clones listed, 95% to 97% were seen once. Only CD45RO-negative cells positively selected for CCR7 counted as naive CD8 cells, so terminally differentiated effector memory CD45RA+ cells were excluded.

The receptor's source is a man younger than 45 in good health. The chain has TRBV4-1 and TRBJ2-7, with TRBD2 matching 7 bases. The sequenced sample was naive CD8+ T cells sorted from blood. The CDR3 region is CASSPGLAEYEQYF. The CDR3 nucleotides read TGCGCCAGCAGCCCCGGTCTAGCGGAATACGAGCAGTACTTC.